This T cell receptor (beta chain) comes out of a study of molecular identifiers for immune sequencing clone quantification. V lost 1 base, J lost 3 bases, and 10 bases lay in between. This CDR3 is 13 amino acids long. Looked up from germline, CDR1 is DFQATT and CDR2 is SNEGSKA (reference sequence). This clonotype was recorded many times. Via MiXCR, TCRdb re-called the PCR reads, giving one row per CDR3 protein. The data contain about 300,000 distinct CDR3 sequences, 20% to 25% of them singletons. Sequencing was done on a sample of naive CD8+ T cells from blood, with Jurkat cell RNA spiked in. Subset meaning: FACS-sorted CD8+CD4-CCR7+CD45RA+ naive T cells. The receptor comes from a human donor in good health. Some libraries in this study had Jurkat cell RNA spiked in. The chain uses TRBV20-1 and TRBJ2-7, with unresolved D. The CDR3 loop reads CSARGATIYEQYF. Written as DNA, the CDR3 is TGCAGTGCTAGAGGGGCAACTATCTACGAGCAGTACTTC.